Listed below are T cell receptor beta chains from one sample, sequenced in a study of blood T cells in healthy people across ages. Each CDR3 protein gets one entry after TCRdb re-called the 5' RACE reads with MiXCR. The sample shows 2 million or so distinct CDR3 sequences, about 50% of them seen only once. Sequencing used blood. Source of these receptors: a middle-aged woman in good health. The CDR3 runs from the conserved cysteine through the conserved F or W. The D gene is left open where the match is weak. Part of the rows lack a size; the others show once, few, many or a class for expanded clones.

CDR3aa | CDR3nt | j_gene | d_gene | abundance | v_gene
CASSDPRQGAINEQFF | TGTGCCAGCAGTGACCCCAGACAGGGGGCTATCAATGAGCAGTTCTTC | TRBJ2-1 | TRBD1 | NA | TRBV6-1
CASSEAAGGEQFF | TGTGCCAGCAGTGAAGCGGCGGGGGGTGAGCAGTTCTTC | TRBJ2-1 | TRBD2 | NA | TRBV6-1
CSARQGQAENGYTF | TGCAGTGCTCGCCAGGGACAGGCAGAGAATGGCTACACCTTC | TRBJ1-2 | TRBD1 | few | TRBV20-1
CSQQRLENTEAFF | TGCAGCCAACAACGCTTGGAGAACACTGAAGCTTTCTTT | TRBJ1-1 | NA | NA | TRBV29-1
CASSYGTSGGARETQYF | TGTGCCAGCAGTTACGGGACTAGCGGGGGGGCCAGGGAGACCCAGTACTTC | TRBJ2-5 | TRBD2 | NA | TRBV6-5
CASEGIPSTDTQYF | TGTGCCAGTGAAGGCATCCCGAGCACAGATACGCAGTATTTT | TRBJ2-3 | NA | NA | TRBV7-9
CASSPDPGGPPQHF | TGTGCCAGCAGCCCGGACCCCGGGGGGCCGCCCCAGCATTTT | TRBJ1-5 | NA | few | TRBV7-2
CASTSLASGEDTQYF | TGTGCCAGCACCTCCCTGGCTAGCGGGGAAGATACGCAGTATTTT | TRBJ2-3 | TRBD2 | many | TRBV27
CASSRWAETYNEQFF | TGTGCCAGCAGCAGATGGGCAGAGACCTACAATGAGCAGTTCTTC | TRBJ2-1 | NA | few | TRBV5-4
CASSQKLGGAGETQYF | TGCGCCAGCAGCCAAAAACTGGGGGGGGCAGGAGAGACCCAGTACTTC | TRBJ2-5 | NA | NA | TRBV4-1
CSTRAPGVRRATYEQYF | TGCAGTACTAGAGCCCCAGGAGTGCGGAGGGCTACCTACGAGCAGTACTTC | TRBJ2-7 | NA | NA | TRBV20-1
CASNPRSSQETQYF | TGTGCCAGCAACCCGAGGAGCAGCCAAGAGACCCAGTACTTC | TRBJ2-5 | NA | NA | TRBV28
CSLAGGGYNEQFF | TGCAGTCTAGCGGGGGGGGGCTACAATGAGCAGTTCTTC | TRBJ2-1 | TRBD2 | NA | TRBV20-1
CASGDQGGETQYF | TGTGCCAGCGGCGACCAGGGCGGGGAGACCCAGTACTTC | TRBJ2-5 | NA | NA | TRBV6-2/TRBV6-3
CANTEPGTSDTQYF | TGTGCCAACACCGAACCGGGAACATCAGATACGCAGTATTTT | TRBJ2-3 | NA | NA | TRBV2
CASSRGQGGAKNIQYF | TGTGCCAGCAGTCGCGGACAGGGTGGAGCCAAAAACATTCAGTACTTC | TRBJ2-4 | TRBD1 | once | TRBV5-6
CASSYRTGELFF | TGTGCCAGCAGTTATCGCACCGGGGAGCTGTTTTTT | TRBJ2-2 | NA | few | TRBV6-5
CSAGDLRGFDQPQHF | TGCAGTGCCGGGGATCTCAGGGGTTTCGATCAGCCCCAGCATTTT | TRBJ1-5 | NA | NA | TRBV20-1
CAISEPREGGYTF | TGTGCCATCAGTGAGCCCCGTGAGGGTGGCTACACCTTC | TRBJ1-2 | NA | NA | TRBV10-3
CSSSPSGTRQFF | TGTTCCAGCAGCCCCTCCGGGACTAGACAGTTCTTC | TRBJ2-1 | TRBD2 | few | TRBV7-9
CASSNPGQGDEKLFF | TGTGCCAGCAGTAACCCCGGACAGGGAGACGAAAAACTGTTTTTT | TRBJ1-4 | TRBD1 | few | TRBV28
CASSLAVTETQYNEQFF | TGTGCCAGCAGCTTAGCGGTGACAGAGACCCAATACAATGAGCAGTTCTTC | TRBJ2-1 | NA | NA | TRBV7-2
CSAWDPGQGNEQYF | TGCAGTGCTTGGGACCCGGGACAGGGGAACGAGCAGTACTTC | TRBJ2-7 | TRBD1 | few | TRBV20-1
CSVRRSDYEQYF | TGCAGTGTCAGGAGGTCGGACTACGAGCAGTACTTC | TRBJ2-7 | NA | NA | TRBV20-1
CASSSLGAGDYEQYF | TGTGCCAGCAGTTCCCTCGGGGCAGGGGACTACGAGCAGTACTTC | TRBJ2-7 | NA | NA | TRBV6-6
CASSWYETRYF | TGTGCCAGCAGCTGGTATGAGACCCGGTACTTC | TRBJ2-7 | NA | NA | TRBV5-6
CASSSPGGEGRREETQYF | TGTGCCAGCAGCTCCCCCGGGGGGGAGGGCAGAAGGGAGGAGACCCAGTACTTC | TRBJ2-5 | TRBD2 | NA | TRBV5-4
CSAQTIGDFNEQFF | TGCAGTGCGCAGACTATCGGGGACTTCAATGAGCAGTTCTTC | TRBJ2-1 | NA | once | TRBV20-1
CASSYAVTSFNEQFF | TGTGCCAGCAGTTACGCCGTGACTAGTTTCAATGAGCAGTTCTTC | TRBJ2-1 | NA | NA | TRBV6-2/TRBV6-3
CASSYYGWDRAYGYTF | TGTGCCAGCAGTTACTACGGATGGGACAGGGCATATGGCTACACCTTC | TRBJ1-2 | TRBD1 | NA | TRBV6-5
CASNLDPESYEQYF | TGTGCCAGCAACCTAGACCCGGAATCCTACGAGCAGTACTTC | TRBJ2-7 | NA | NA | TRBV7-2
CASSCHGTGGYEQYF | TGTGCCAGCAGTTGTCACGGGACAGGGGGATACGAGCAGTACTTC | TRBJ2-7 | TRBD1 | few | TRBV27
CASSFPSGGAPYNEQFF | TGTGCCAGCAGTTTTCCTAGCGGGGGGGCGCCCTACAATGAGCAGTTCTTC | TRBJ2-1 | TRBD2 | NA | TRBV27
CSDREKLDSIQETQYF | TGCAGTGATAGAGAAAAGCTGGACAGTATCCAAGAGACCCAGTACTTC | TRBJ2-5 | NA | once | TRBV20-1
CASSSDNSYNEQFF | TGTGCCAGCAGCTCCGACAACTCCTACAATGAGCAGTTCTTC | TRBJ2-1 | NA | NA | TRBV11-3
CASSYGSSGRLYNEQFF | TGTGCCAGCAGTTACGGGAGTTCAGGGCGCCTGTACAATGAGCAGTTCTTC | TRBJ2-1 | NA | NA | TRBV6-5
CASSQVELAREQYF | TGCGCCAGCAGCCAAGTCGAGCTAGCGCGCGAGCAGTACTTC | TRBJ2-7 | NA | few | TRBV4-3
CASSSGTSGGTANEETQYF | TGTGCCAGCAGTTCTGGGACTAGCGGGGGGACTGCCAACGAAGAGACCCAGTACTTC | TRBJ2-5 | TRBD2 | NA | TRBV12-3/TRBV12-4
CASSRDGLGYETQYF | TGTGCCAGCAGCAGAGACGGCCTAGGATATGAGACCCAGTACTTC | TRBJ2-5 | NA | NA | TRBV7-6
CSENPLAEVGRDTQYF | TGCAGTGAAAACCCATTAGCGGAGGTCGGGAGGGATACGCAGTATTTT | TRBJ2-3 | TRBD2 | NA | TRBV29-1
CASSRTGLETQYF | TGTGCCAGCAGTCGTACAGGGCTAGAGACCCAGTACTTC | TRBJ2-5 | NA | many | TRBV11-2
CASSPPQRGGADTQYF | TGTGCCAGCAGCCCCCCGCAGCGGGGGGGCGCAGATACGCAGTATTTT | TRBJ2-3 | TRBD2 | NA | TRBV7-2
CASSYQAELYEQYF | TGTGCAAGCAGTTATCAAGCGGAGCTATACGAGCAGTACTTC | TRBJ2-7 | NA | NA | TRBV6-5
CASSRSRGVRETQYF | TGTGCTAGCAGCCGGTCCAGGGGAGTGAGGGAGACCCAGTACTTC | TRBJ2-5 | NA | NA | TRBV7-7
CASSGGRAGTTNEKLFF | TGTGCCAGTAGTGGAGGCCGGGCCGGGACAACTAATGAAAAACTGTTTTTT | TRBJ1-4 | NA | NA | TRBV19
CASSFSVFKSSYEQYF | TGTGCCAGCAGTTTCTCAGTTTTTAAAAGCTCCTACGAGCAGTACTTC | TRBJ2-7 | NA | NA | TRBV27
CASSGWTVSNTEAFF | TGTGCCAGCAGCGGGTGGACTGTCTCGAACACTGAAGCTTTCTTT | TRBJ1-1 | NA | NA | TRBV5-5
CASSFWQGADTQYF | TGTGCCAGCAGTTTTTGGCAGGGGGCAGATACGCAGTATTTT | TRBJ2-3 | TRBD1 | few | TRBV28
CASSPRGGGDTEAFF | TGTGCCAGCAGCCCGAGAGGGGGGGGAGACACTGAAGCTTTCTTT | TRBJ1-1 | NA | NA | TRBV9
CASSGGTGVAQETQYF | TGCGCCAGCAGCGGCGGGACAGGGGTCGCTCAAGAGACCCAGTACTTC | TRBJ2-5 | TRBD1 | NA | TRBV5-1
CASSPPAGSHEQFF | TGTGCCAGCAGCCCCCCGGCAGGGTCCCATGAGCAGTTCTTC | TRBJ2-1 | NA | NA | TRBV7-9
CASSLARQAGPQFF | TGTGCCAGCAGCTTAGCGCGCCAGGCAGGCCCACAGTTCTTC | TRBJ2-1 | NA | NA | TRBV7-2
CASSPDRAGGYTF | TGTGCCAGCTCACCAGACAGGGCAGGAGGCTACACCTTC | TRBJ1-2 | TRBD1 | few | TRBV18
CATIKGERGNTDTQYF | TGTGCCACCATCAAGGGTGAGCGGGGGAACACAGATACGCAGTATTTT | TRBJ2-3 | TRBD2 | few | TRBV15